This T cell receptor beta chain derives from a study of cytomegalovirus exposure and HLA in healthy donors. Notes on the study in general: Common viral pathogens were later found to be apparently linked to several of the most significant clusters. HLA alleles showed associations with some 17,000 TCR beta sequences in a later analysis, at a 0.05 false discovery rate.

V lost 8 bases and J lost 5, with 13 bases in between. The CDR3 loop spans 14 amino acids. The germline CDR1 and CDR2 sequences are MDHEN and SYDVKM. As regards this clone: As yet, its antigen is unknown.

The PCR contained 60 Vbeta and 13 Jbeta primers. Here immunoSEQ multiplex PCR was the method, and the copy in TCRdb shows in-frame clones only, minus some. The data hold over 100,000 clones, with around 77% observed a single time. The sequence derives from a man younger than 40 in good health and CMV-seronegative. The chain has TRBV28 and TRBJ1-6, with D unclear. Sample: PBMCs. This CDR3 is CASASFTDNSPLHF. As DNA, the CDR3 is TGTGCCAGCGCCTCTTTTACTGATAATTCACCCCTCCACTTT.